Ten or more counts support the clone carrying this T cell receptor (beta chain). TCRdb re-analysed the 5' RACE reads in MiXCR, keeping a single row per CDR3 protein. The sample has 250,000 to 300,000 distinct CDR3 sequences, roughly 15% seen once; the top ten hold roughly a fifth. This sample was included in a study of T-cell memory formation after mild COVID-19. The ends were cut back, 3 bases at V and 12 bases at J, with 16 bases in the middle. The CDR3 is 13 amino acids. Germline V gene data show CDR1 as SGHNT and CDR2 as YYREEE (reference sequence). The receptor comes from a man aged 18 to 35 who had mild COVID-19 (a few samples of this study predate the infection). Cell type and time point are not known. The chain couples TRBV5-4 to TRBJ2-1; D remains ambiguous. The specimen sequenced was PBMCs or a T cell subset sorted from them (not recorded which). The CDR3: CASSSYEAFGQFF. The CDR3 DNA is TGTGCCAGCAGCTCCTATGAGGCGTTTGGGCAGTTCTTC.